Below, one TCR beta chain is given with its context. A few counts support this clonotype. This receptor's antigen is unknown. Per-base quality was not reported, and no clone a single base away is much larger than it. The data derive from a study of blood T cells in healthy people across ages (dated by TCRdb to the mid-2010s). Describing the broader study: In model experiments, template switching captured about one uniquely barcoded TCR beta cDNA molecule for every two T cells. Age-related changes in TCR beta repertoire diversity were measured in the study by deep sequencing normalized with unique cDNA molecular identifiers. The donors were split into four age groups: young (average about 16 years), middle-aged (around 37), aged (more than 55) and long-lived (approximately 80). Donors of different ages were randomly distributed across sequencing lanes to avoid experimental bias. Using the same blood draw, the study looked at two additional independent replicas of 1 million unique cDNA reads for two donors, one aged 18 to 30 and the other aged 80 or older. Here is what the overall study found, with its caveats: A strong correlation was found between observed TCR beta diversity and the percentage of naive T cells measured by flow cytometry. Because the CMV infection status of the donors was unknown, age-related changes in expanded clonotypes may potentially have been confounded. As age increased, observed TCR beta diversity per million T cells dropped in a roughly linear way, and a significant reduction was already evident by age 40. Because profiling used bulk unsorted PBMCs, naive and antigen-experienced compartments could not be compared conclusively. Total diversity estimates from one million sequenced T cells were considered lower bounds and underestimates. Compared with the aged group, more naive CD4+ T cells, fewer expanded clones and increased TCR diversity were shown by the long-lived group, suggesting age selection.

To prepare the library, 5' RACE was applied. Sequencing was carried out with an Illumina HiSeq 2500. A second PCR of roughly 6 to 11 cycles was run with a J-beta primer mix and a sample-barcoded 5' primer. Each TCR beta cDNA molecule received a unique molecular identifier from a template-switch 5' adaptor carrying 12 random nucleotides. At least 3 million CDR3-containing paired-end reads were obtained from each sample. All of the RNA was converted into first-strand cDNA using the Mint cDNA synthesis kit, with a TRBC-specific oligonucleotide serving as the primer. After uracil-DNA glycosylase treatment, a first 18-cycle PCR used universal primers M1SS and BC2_uni_R on all cDNA. For the original study's pipeline: For normalization, 1 million high-quality reads, each with a distinct molecular identifier, were randomly selected from each sample. Reads sharing molecular identifiers were discarded rather than binned into consensus sequences. MiTCR, run with a Q25 quality threshold and the strictest error-elimination algorithm, handled CDR3 identification, clonotype clustering and error correction. A nonparametric unseen species model with Euler transformation was used to estimate a lower bound on total TCR beta diversity. The public sequencing data were trimmed at Q25 with fastp and processed into clonotypes with MiXCR by TCRdb, which kept only in-frame beta chains. CDR3 protein sequences are deduplicated, and each keeps its most common genes and DNA. TCRdb's processing, not the study's, gives the V and J calls here. This sample has 850,000 to 1,100,000 distinct CDR3 sequences in its table, and about two fifths of those were observed once. The ten largest clones take up about 12% of the sample.

Including the terminal cysteine and phenylalanine, the CDR3 comprises 15 residues. CDR3 DNA only is kept here, 45 bases in frame from base 1. CDR1 and CDR2, looked up from the germline V gene (reference sequence), are LGHDT and YNNKEL. V loses 0 bases at its end and J loses 6 bases; junction bases beyond the gene matches: 5. Systemically healthy Caucasian individuals from Russia, roughly 40 in total and aged about 6 to 95 years, were included as donors. Each donor gave roughly 9.5 milliliters of peripheral blood, collected into EDTA-treated Vacutainer tubes. Ficoll-Paque density-gradient centrifugation was used to isolate PBMCs, with at least 7 million obtained per sample. Trizol reagent was used to extract total RNA from the PBMCs, yielding at least 6 micrograms per sample. For every donor, an aliquot of PBMCs went through flow cytometry to measure the percentages of naive CD45RAhigh/CD27high T cells.

This receptor was obtained from a man aged 18 to 29 in good health. Sequenced: blood. The chain is made from TRBV3-1 and TRBJ2-1, with 7 bases in between that match TRBD1. DNA sequence: TGTGCCAGCAGCCAAGATACGACAGGGTCCAATGAGCAGTTCTTC. Translated, this is CASSQDTTGSNEQFF.